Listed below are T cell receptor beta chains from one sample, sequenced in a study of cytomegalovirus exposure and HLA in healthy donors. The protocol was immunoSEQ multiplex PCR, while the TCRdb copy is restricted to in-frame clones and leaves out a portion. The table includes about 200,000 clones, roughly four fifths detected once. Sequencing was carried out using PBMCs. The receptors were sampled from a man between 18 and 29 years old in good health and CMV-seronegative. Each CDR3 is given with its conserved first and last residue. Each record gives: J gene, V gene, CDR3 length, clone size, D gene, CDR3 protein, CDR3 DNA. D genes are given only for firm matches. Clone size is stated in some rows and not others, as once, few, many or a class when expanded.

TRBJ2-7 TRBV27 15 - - CASSLSGGPTYEQYF TGTGCCAGCAGTTTATCCGGGGGGCCTACCTACGAGCAGTACTTC
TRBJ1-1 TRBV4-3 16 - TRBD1 CASSQDRTTGGTEAFF TGCGCCAGCAGCCAAGATCGGACTACAGGGGGCACTGAAGCTTTCTTT
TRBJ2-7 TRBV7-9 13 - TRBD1 CASSAGQGNEQYF TGTGCCAGCAGCGCCGGACAGGGCAACGAGCAGTACTTC
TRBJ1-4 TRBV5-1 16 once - CASSLNAGSNSEKLFF TGCGCCAGCAGCTTGAATGCGGGTAGTAACAGTGAAAAACTGTTTTTT
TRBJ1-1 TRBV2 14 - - CASNQRGLDTEAFF TGTGCCAGCAACCAACGGGGGTTGGACACTGAAGCTTTCTTT
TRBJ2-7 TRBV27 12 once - CASGSDSYELVF TGTGCCAGCGGTTCGGACAGCTACGAGCTTGTCTTC
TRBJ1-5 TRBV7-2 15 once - CASSPDHRADQPQHF TGTGCCAGCAGCCCAGACCACAGGGCTGATCAGCCCCAGCATTTT
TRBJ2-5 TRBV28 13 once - CASSSSSSLGQYF TGTGCCAGCAGTTCCTCCTCCTCGCTAGGCCAGTACTTC
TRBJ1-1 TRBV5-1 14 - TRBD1 CASREQGMNTEAFF TGCGCCAGCAGGGAACAGGGGATGAACACTGAAGCTTTCTTT
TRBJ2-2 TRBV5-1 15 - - CASSTGTPNTGELFF TGCGCCAGCAGCACAGGGACACCGAACACCGGGGAGCTGTTTTTT
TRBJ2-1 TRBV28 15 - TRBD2 CASSFSGRRYNEQFF TGTGCCAGCAGTTTTAGCGGGAGGCGATACAATGAGCAGTTCTTC
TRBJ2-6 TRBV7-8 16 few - CASSLAQGYGANVLTF TGTGCCAGCAGCTTAGCACAGGGATATGGGGCCAACGTCCTGACTTTC
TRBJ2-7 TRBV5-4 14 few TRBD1 CASSARDRVYEQYF TGTGCCAGCAGCGCCCGGGACAGGGTCTACGAGCAGTACTTC
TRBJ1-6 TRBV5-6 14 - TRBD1 CASSLGQGPLSLHF TGTGCCAGCAGCTTGGGACAGGGACCCTTATCCCTCCACTTT
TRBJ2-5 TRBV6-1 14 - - CASSPRGYQETQYF TGTGCCAGCAGTCCTCGGGGTTACCAAGAGACCCAGTACTTC
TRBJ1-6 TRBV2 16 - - CASTIVKAGNNSPLHF TGTGCCAGCACCATAGTCAAGGCGGGTAATAATTCACCCCTCCACTTT
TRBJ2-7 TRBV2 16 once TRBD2 CASSVAGVKEGYEQYF TGTGCCAGCAGTGTAGCGGGAGTTAAGGAGGGATACGAGCAGTACTTC
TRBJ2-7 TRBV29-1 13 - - CSVGPDSSYEQYF TGCAGCGTGGGGCCGGACAGCTCCTACGAGCAGTACTTC
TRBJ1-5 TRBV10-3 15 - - CAISDDGRGNQPQHF TGTGCCATCAGTGACGACGGCAGGGGCAATCAGCCCCAGCATTTT
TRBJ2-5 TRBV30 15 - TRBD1 CAWSQPGQLLETQYF TGTGCCTGGAGTCAACCGGGACAGCTTTTGGAGACCCAGTACTTC